This TCR beta chain comes out of a study of blood T cell repertoires in COVID-19. In the study overall: Sources were T cells, B-cell-depleted T cells, or PBMCs; the material itself was cDNA or gDNA.

CDR1 and CDR2 (germline): MNHEY, SMNVEV (reference sequence). V dropped 6 bases and J dropped 4 bases, with 19 bases sitting between them. This CDR3 is built from 15 residues. Original analysis: For nucleated cells, counts were estimated from reference gene primer amplification. The table came from immunoSEQ multiplex PCR; TCRdb's copy has only in-frame clones and leaves some out. That table is the source of V, J and clone size, and D and trimming were worked out from the DNA. Of about 380,000 clones in the sample, 90% were seen once. V is TRBV27 and J is TRBJ2-7, with D possibly matching TRBD1 (7 bases). This sequence was found in a man aged 18 to 30 with active or convalescent COVID-19. Sequenced: peripheral blood. The CDR3 protein is CASRASGGFFYEQYF. Here the CDR3 DNA reads TGTGCCAGCAGAGCCTCAGGGGGGTTTTTTTACGAGCAGTACTTC.